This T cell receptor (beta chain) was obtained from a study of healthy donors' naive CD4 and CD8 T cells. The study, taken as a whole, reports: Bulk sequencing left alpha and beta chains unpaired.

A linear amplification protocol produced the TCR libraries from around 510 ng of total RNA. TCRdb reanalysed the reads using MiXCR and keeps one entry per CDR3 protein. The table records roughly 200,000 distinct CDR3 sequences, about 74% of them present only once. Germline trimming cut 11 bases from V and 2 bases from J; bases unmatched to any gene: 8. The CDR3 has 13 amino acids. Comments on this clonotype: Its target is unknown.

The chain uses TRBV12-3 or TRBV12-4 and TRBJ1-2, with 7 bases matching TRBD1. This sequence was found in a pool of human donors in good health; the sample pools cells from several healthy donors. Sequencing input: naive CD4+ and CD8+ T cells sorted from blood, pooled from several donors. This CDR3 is CAVPPQGNYGYTF. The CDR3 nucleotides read TGTGCCGTCCCCCCACAGGGGAACTATGGCTACACCTTC.